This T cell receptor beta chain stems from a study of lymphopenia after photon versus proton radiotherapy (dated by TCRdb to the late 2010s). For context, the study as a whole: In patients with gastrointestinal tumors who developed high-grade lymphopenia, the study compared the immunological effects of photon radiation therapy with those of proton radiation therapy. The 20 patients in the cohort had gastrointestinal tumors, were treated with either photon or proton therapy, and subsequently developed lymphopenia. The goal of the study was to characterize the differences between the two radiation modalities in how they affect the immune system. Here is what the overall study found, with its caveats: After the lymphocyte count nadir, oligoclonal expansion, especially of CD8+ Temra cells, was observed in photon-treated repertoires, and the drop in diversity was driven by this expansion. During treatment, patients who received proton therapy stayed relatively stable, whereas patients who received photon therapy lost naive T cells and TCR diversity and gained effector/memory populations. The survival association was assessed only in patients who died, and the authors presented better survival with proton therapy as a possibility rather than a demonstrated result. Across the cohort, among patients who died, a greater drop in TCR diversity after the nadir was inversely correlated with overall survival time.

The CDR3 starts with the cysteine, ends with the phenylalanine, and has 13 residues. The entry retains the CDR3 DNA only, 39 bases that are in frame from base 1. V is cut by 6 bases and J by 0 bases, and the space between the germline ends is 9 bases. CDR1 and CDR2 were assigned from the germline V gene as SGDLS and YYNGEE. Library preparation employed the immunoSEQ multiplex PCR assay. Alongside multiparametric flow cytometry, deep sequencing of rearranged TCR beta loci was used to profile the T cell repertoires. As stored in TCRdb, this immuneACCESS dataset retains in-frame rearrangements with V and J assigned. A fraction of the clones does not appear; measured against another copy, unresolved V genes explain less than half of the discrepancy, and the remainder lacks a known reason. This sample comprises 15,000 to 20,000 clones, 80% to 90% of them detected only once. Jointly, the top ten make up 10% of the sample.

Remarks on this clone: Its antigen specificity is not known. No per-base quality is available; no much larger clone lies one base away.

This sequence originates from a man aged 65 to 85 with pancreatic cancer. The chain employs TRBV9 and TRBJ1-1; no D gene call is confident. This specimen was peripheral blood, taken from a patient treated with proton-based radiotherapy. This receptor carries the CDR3 CASTGGLNTEAFF. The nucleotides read TGTGCCAGCACGGGCGGGTTGAACACTGAAGCTTTCTTT.